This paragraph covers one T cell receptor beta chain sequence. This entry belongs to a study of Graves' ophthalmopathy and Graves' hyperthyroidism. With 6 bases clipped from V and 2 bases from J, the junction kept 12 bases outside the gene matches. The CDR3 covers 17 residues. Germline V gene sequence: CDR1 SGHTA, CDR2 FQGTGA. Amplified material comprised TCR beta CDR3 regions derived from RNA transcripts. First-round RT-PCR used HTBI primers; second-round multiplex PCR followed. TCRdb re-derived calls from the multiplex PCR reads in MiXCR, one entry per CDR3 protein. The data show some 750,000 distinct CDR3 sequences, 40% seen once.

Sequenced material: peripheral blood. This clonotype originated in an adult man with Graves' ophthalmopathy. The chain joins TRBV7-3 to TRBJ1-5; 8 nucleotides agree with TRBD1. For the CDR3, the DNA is TGTGCCAGCAGTGTGTCCCAGGGGGCTGCGGGCAATCAGCCCCAGCATTTT. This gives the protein CASSVSQGAAGNQPQHF.